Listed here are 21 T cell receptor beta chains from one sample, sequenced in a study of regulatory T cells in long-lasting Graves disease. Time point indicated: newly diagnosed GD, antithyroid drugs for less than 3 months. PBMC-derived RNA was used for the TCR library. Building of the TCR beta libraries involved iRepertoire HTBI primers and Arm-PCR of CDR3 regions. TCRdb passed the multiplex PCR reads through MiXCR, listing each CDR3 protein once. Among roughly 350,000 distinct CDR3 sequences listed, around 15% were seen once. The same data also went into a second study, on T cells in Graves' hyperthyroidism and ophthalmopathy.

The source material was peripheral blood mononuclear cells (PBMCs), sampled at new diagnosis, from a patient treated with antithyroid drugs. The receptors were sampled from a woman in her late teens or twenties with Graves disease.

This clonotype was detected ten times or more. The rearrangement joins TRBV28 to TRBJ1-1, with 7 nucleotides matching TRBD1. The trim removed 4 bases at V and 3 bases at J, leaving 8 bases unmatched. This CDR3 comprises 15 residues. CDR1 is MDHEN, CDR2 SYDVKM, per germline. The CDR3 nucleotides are TGTGCCAGCAGTTCACCGTCGACAGGGTACACTGAAGCTTTCTTT. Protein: CASSSPSTGYTEAFF.

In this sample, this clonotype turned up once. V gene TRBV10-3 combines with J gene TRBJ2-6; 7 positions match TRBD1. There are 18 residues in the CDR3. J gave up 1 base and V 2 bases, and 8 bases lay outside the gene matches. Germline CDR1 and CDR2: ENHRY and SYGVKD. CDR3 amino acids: CAISEHLDRESGANVLTF. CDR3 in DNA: TGTGCCATCAGTGAGCACCTCGACAGGGAGTCTGGGGCCAACGTCCTGACTTTC.

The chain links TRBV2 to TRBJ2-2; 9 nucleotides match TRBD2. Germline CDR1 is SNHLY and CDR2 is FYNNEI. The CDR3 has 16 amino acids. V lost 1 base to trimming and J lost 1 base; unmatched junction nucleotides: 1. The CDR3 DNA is TGTGCCAGCAGTGAAGAACTAGCGGGGAACACCGGGGAGCTGTTTTTT. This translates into CASSEELAGNTGELFF.

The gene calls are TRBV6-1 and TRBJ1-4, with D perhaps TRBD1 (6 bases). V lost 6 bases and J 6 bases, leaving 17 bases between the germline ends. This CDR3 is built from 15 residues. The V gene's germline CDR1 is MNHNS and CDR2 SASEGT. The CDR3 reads CASSPRGGQYEKLFF. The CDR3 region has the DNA TGTGCCAGCAGCCCCAGAGGTGGACAGTATGAAAAACTGTTTTTT.

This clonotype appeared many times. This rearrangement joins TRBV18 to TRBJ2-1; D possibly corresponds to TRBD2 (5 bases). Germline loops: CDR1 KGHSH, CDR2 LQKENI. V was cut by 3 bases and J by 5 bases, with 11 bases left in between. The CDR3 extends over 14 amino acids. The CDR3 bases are TGTGCCAGCTCACCGGACTTGAAGAACAATGAGCAGTTCTTC. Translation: CASSPDLKNNEQFF.

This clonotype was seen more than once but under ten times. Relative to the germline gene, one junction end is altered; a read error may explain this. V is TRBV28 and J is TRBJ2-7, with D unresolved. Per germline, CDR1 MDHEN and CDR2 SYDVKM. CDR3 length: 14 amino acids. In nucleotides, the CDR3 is TGTGCCAGCAGTTTCGGTGATCTCCCCTACGAGCGGTACTTC. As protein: CASSFGDLPYERYF.

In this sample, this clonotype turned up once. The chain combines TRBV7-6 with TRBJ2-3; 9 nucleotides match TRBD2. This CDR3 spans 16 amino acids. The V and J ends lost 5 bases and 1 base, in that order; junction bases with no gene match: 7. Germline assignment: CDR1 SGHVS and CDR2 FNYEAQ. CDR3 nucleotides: TGTGCCAGCAGCGTAAATAGCGGGAGAGGCACAGATACGCAGTATTTT. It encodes CASSVNSGRGTDTQYF.

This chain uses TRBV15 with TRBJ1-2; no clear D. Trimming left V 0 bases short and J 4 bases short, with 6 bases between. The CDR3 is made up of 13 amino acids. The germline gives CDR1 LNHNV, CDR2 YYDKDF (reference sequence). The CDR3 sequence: CATSRDNGYGYTF. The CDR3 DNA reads TGTGCCACCAGCAGAGATAACGGCTATGGCTACACCTTC. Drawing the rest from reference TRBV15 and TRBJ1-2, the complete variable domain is DAMVIQNPRYQVTQFGKPVTLSCSQTLNHNVMYWYQQKSSQAPKLLFHYYDKDFNNEADTPDNFQSRRPNTSFCFLDIRSPGLGDTAMYLCATSRDNGYGYTFGSGTRLTVV.

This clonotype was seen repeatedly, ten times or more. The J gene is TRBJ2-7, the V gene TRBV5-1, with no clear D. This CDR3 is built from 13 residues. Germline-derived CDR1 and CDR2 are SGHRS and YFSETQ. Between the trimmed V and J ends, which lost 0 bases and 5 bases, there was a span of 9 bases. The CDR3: CASSLAAFDEQYF. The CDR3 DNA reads TGCGCCAGCAGCTTGGCTGCCTTCGACGAGCAGTACTTC.

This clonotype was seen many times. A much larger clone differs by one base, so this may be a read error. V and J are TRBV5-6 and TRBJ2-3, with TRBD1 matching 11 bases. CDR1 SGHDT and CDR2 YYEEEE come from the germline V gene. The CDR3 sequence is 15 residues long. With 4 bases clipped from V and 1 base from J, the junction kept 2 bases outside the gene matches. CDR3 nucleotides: TGTGCCAGCAGCCGGGACAGGGGGGGCACAGATACGCAGTATTTT. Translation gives CASSRDRGGTDTQYF.

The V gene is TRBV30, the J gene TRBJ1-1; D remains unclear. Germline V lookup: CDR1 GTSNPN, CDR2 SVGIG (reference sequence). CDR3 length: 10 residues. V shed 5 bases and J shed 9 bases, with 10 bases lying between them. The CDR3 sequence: CAWGGRKAFF. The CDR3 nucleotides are TGTGCCTGGGGCGGACGGAAAGCTTTCTTT.

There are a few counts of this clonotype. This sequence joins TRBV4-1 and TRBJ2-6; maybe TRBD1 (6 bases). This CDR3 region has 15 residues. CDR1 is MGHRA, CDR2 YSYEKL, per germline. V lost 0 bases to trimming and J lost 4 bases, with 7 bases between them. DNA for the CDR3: TGCGCCAGCAGCCAAGAGGGGGCAGGGGCCAACGTCCTGACTTTC. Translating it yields CASSQEGAGANVLTF.

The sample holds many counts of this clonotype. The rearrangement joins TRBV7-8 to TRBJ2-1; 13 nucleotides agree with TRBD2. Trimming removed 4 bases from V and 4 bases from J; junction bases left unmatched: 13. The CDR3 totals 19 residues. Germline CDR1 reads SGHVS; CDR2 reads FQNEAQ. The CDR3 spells CASSSRALAGGPGYNEQFF. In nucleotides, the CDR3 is TGTGCCAGCAGCTCCAGAGCACTAGCGGGAGGGCCGGGTTACAATGAGCAGTTCTTC.

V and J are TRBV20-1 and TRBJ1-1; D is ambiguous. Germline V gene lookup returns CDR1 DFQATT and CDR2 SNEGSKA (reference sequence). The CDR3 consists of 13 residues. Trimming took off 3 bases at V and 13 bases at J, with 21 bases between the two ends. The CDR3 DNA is TGCAGTGCTAGGAGACGAAGAGACCTGAGAGGTTTCTTT. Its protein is CSARRRRDLRGFF.

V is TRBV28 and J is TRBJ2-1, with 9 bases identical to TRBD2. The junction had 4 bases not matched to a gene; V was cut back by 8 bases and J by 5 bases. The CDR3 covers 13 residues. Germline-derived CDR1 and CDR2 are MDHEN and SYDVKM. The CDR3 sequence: CASRGGADNEQFF. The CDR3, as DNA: TGTGCCAGCCGCGGGGGGGCCGACAATGAGCAGTTCTTC.

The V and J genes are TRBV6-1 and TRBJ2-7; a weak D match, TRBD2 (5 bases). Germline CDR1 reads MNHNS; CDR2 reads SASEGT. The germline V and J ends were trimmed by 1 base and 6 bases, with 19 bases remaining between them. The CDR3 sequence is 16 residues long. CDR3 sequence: CASSEEVSGSESEQYF. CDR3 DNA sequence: TGTGCCAGCAGTGAAGAGGTTTCTGGGAGTGAGAGCGAGCAGTACTTC.

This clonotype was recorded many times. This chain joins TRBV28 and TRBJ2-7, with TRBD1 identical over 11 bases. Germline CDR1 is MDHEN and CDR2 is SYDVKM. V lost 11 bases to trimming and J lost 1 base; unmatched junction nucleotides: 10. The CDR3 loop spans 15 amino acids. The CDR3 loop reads CASQTGTGGSYEQYF. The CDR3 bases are TGTGCCTCACAGACCGGGACAGGGGGGTCCTACGAGCAGTACTTC.

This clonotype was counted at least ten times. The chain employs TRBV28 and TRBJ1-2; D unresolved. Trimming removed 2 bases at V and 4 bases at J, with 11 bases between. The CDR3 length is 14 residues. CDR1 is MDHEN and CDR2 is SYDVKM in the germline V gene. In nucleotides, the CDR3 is TGTGCCAGCAGTTTAGGGGTTAAGGGCTATGGCTACACCTTC. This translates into CASSLGVKGYGYTF.

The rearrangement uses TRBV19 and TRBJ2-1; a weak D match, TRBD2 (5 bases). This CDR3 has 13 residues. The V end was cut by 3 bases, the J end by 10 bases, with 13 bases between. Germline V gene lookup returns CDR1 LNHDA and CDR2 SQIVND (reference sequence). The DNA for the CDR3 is TGTGCCAGTAGTATGATAGCGTTCCAAGAGCAGTTCTTC. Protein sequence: CASSMIAFQEQFF.

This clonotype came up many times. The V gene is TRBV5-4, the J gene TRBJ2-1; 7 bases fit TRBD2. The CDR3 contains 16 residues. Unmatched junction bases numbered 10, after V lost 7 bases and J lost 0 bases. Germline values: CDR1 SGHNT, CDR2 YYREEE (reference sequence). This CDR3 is CASAWGGRSSYNEQFF. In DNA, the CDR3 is TGTGCCAGCGCCTGGGGGGGGAGAAGCTCCTACAATGAGCAGTTCTTC.

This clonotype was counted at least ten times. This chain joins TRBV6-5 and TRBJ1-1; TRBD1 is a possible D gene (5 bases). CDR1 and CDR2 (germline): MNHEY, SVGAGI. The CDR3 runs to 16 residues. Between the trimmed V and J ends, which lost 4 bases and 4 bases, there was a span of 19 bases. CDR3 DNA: TGTGCCAGCAGTTCAAAATACAGGCTGCTGAGCACTGAAGCTTTCTTT. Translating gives CASSSKYRLLSTEAFF.